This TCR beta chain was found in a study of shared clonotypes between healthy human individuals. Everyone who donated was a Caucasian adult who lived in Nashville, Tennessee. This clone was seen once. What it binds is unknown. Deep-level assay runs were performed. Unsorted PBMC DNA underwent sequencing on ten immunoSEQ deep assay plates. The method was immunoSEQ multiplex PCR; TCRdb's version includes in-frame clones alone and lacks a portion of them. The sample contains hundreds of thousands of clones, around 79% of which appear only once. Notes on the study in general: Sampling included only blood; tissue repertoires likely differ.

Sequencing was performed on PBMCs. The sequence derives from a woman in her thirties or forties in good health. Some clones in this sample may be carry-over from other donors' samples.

In DNA form, the CDR3 reads TGCGCCAGCAGCTTCGGGAGGGGGAACACTGAAGCTTTCTTT. This gives the protein CASSFGRGNTEAFF. The chain carries TRBV5-1 and TRBJ1-1; TRBD1 might be the D (5 bases). CDR1 and CDR2 from the germline V gene are SGHRS and YFSETQ. Trimming took 2 bases from V and 1 from J, leaving 9 bases between them. The CDR3 length is 14 residues.